Included here is one T cell receptor beta chain sequence, with context. The antigen remains undetermined. This CDR3 has 14 residues. Per germline, CDR1 MNHNS and CDR2 SASEGT. V gave up 4 bases and J gave up 4 bases; unmatched junction bases: 3. The data originate from a study of shared clonotypes between healthy human individuals. Findings and caveats of the study: It was the non-shared clonotypes that had lower generation probabilities than clonotypes shared by all four donors.

Researchers ran the assay at a deep level. The assay was immunoSEQ multiplex PCR, and TCRdb's table has in-frame clones only and misses some. Among fewer than 1.8 million clones, approximately 98.5% were seen once, and the ten largest hold about 0.35%. This receptor was identified in a man younger than 45 in good health. The specimen sequenced was naive CD4+ T cells sorted from blood. As to subset: CD45RA+ positively selected. V is TRBV6-1 and J is TRBJ2-2; 7 positions match TRBD1. The CDR3 spells CASSGQGPTGELFF. The DNA for the CDR3 is TGTGCCAGCAGTGGACAGGGCCCCACCGGGGAGCTGTTTTTT.